This TCR beta chain is drawn from a study of spatial heterogeneity in lung cancer. Study-wide context: Each unique TCR and UMI combination was seen more than ten times on average in raw reads.

Study-wide results and limits: The number of expanded tumor alpha and beta chains correlated with mutation number.

The CDR3 is made up of 16 amino acids. Germline loops: CDR1 MNHNS, CDR2 SASEGT. V was clipped by 0 bases and J by 3 bases, with 14 bases between them. Via MiXCR, TCRdb re-called the 5' RACE reads, giving one row per CDR3 protein. In the table there are 4,000 or so distinct CDR3 sequences, over 9% of which are singletons. This clonotype rates as medium-sized (0.01 to 0.1%). The target antigen is unknown. Time point meaning: sample taken at primary tumor resection. The receptor's source is a male donor with early-stage non-small cell lung cancer. The V gene is TRBV6-1, the J gene TRBJ1-2, with D perhaps matching TRBD1 (5 bases). The sequenced sample was lung tumor tissue, obtained at surgery. In nucleotides, the CDR3 is TGTGCCAGCAGTGAAGCGCGGGGGATCCTCGACTATGGCTACACCTTC. Amino acid sequence: CASSEARGILDYGYTF.